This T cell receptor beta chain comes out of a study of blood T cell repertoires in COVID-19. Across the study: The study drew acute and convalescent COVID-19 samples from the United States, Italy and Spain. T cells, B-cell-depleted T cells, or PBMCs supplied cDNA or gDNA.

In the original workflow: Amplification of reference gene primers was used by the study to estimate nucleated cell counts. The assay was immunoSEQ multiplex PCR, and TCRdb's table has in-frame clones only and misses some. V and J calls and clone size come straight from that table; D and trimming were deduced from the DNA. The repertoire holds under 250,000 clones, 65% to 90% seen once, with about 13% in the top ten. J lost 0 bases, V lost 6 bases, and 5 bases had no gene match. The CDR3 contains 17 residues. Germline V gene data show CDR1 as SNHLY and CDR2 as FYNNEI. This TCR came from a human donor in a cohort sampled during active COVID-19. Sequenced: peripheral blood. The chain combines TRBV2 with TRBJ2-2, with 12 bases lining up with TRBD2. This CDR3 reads CASSRLAGASNTGELFF. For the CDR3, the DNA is TGTGCCAGCAGCCGACTAGCGGGAGCCTCGAACACCGGGGAGCTGTTTTTT. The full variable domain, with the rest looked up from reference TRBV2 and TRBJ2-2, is EPEVTQTPSHQVTQMGQEVILRCVPISNHLYFYWYRQILGQKVEFLVSFYNNEISEKSEIFDDQFSVERPDGSNFTLKIRSTKLEDSAMYFCASSRLAGASNTGELFFGEGSRLTVL.